Detailed here is one T cell receptor beta chain. Its antigen is unknown. This record belongs to a study of cytomegalovirus exposure and HLA in healthy donors. Overall study findings and caveats: The analysis excluded some indistinguishable V segments, including TRBV6-2 and TRBV6-3. Available immune exposure information covered CMV serostatus only. Common viral pathogens (according to a later analysis) appeared linked to several of the most significant clusters.

CDR3 length: 13 amino acids. V lost 0 bases, J lost 7 bases, and 10 bases lay in between. Germline CDR1 reads SGHRS; CDR2 reads YFSETQ. It was with 60 Vbeta and 13 Jbeta primers that the PCR ran. In the source study's methods: A follow-up analysis tallied around 76 million unique TCR beta chains, roughly 9.9 million shared. Here immunoSEQ multiplex PCR was the method, and the copy in TCRdb shows in-frame clones only, minus some. That table is the source of V, J and clone size, and D and trimming were worked out from the DNA. Of about 100,000 clones listed, roughly 76% are singletons. The rearrangement links TRBV5-1 to TRBJ1-1; a possible D gene is TRBD1 (5 bases). The sequence was obtained from a woman in her fifties or sixties in good health and CMV-seropositive. Specimen: PBMCs. The CDR3: CASSLDGQLEAFF. The CDR3 nucleotides read TGCGCCAGCAGCTTGGATGGACAACTTGAAGCTTTCTTT.